This paragraph covers one T cell receptor beta chain sequence. The CDR3 extends over 16 amino acids. Germline V gives CDR1 MGHRA, CDR2 YSYEKL. The J segment lost 0 bases and the V segment lost 4 bases, leaving 8 bases of the junction unmatched. This PCR relied on a set of 60 Vbeta primers and 13 Jbeta primers. Sequencing used immunoSEQ multiplex PCR; TCRdb keeps in-frame clones, though not all of them. The profile shows about 140,000 clones, over 70% of them singletons. The data are from a study of cytomegalovirus exposure and HLA in healthy donors. The TCR was taken from a male donor in good health and CMV-seronegative. This chain connects TRBV4-1 to TRBJ1-1, with TRBD1 matching 7 bases. Source material: PBMCs. DNA for the CDR3: TGCGCCAGCAGCCGAGGGGGCTTCCTCATGAACACTGAAGCTTTCTTT. Its translation: CASSRGGFLMNTEAFF.